Shown below are 23 T cell receptor beta chains from a single sample sequenced in a study of patients and donors after allogeneic stem cell transplantation. TCRdb reprocessed the RT-PCR reads via MiXCR and lists one record per CDR3 protein. There are 110,000 or so distinct CDR3 sequences in the sample; roughly 37% occur only once, and under 30% lies in the top ten. The sequenced sample was blood, either unsorted or a sorted T cell fraction (not recorded which). The receptor source for this set is a human donor who was either an allogeneic HSCT recipient or a stem cell or donor lymphocyte infusion donor (not recorded which). It is not recorded whose cells these are; they may come from a transplant donor.

This rearrangement joins TRBV18 to TRBJ2-1, with TRBD2 matching over 8 bases. Per germline, CDR1 KGHSH and CDR2 LQKENI. CDR3 length equals 17 residues. The V gene end was trimmed by 0 bases and the J gene end by 4 bases; junction bases not matched to a gene: 8. In DNA form, the CDR3 reads TGTGCCAGCTCACCACCGGTTCGGGAGGGCTCTTACAATGAGCAGTTCTTC. This gives the protein CASSPPVREGSYNEQFF.

This clonotype was observed a few times. The V and J genes are TRBV15 and TRBJ1-6; maybe TRBD1 (5 bases). The V and J ends lost 8 bases and 8 bases respectively, with 22 bases between them. The CDR3 is 16 amino acids. Germline lookup yields CDR1 LNHNV and CDR2 YYDKDF (reference sequence). The CDR3 reads CATGAGKGEGHSPLHF. In DNA, the CDR3 is TGTGCCACCGGAGCGGGAAAGGGAGAGGGGCATTCACCCCTCCACTTT.

This clonotype was detected ten times or more. The chain is built from TRBV28 and TRBJ1-6; weak D call: TRBD1 (5 bases). V lost 2 bases to trimming and J lost 8 bases, with 10 bases between them. The CDR3 is made up of 14 amino acids. Germline CDR1 MDHEN, CDR2 SYDVKM. DNA of the CDR3: TGTGCCAGCAGTTTAAGGGGTCGCTATTCACCCCTCCACTTT. This sequence encodes CASSLRGRYSPLHF.

The CDR3: CASSPTTGSGQPQHF. DNA for the CDR3: TGCGCCAGCAGCCCAACCACAGGGTCTGGTCAGCCCCAGCATTTT. This chain uses TRBV5-1 with TRBJ1-5, with D tentatively TRBD1 (6 bases). Between the trimmed V and J ends, which lost 4 bases and 6 bases, there was a span of 17 bases. Germline assignment: CDR1 SGHRS and CDR2 YFSETQ. The CDR3 loop spans 15 amino acids.

This clonotype was picked up a small number of times. The gene calls are TRBV30 and TRBJ2-1; TRBD2 matches at 8 bases. CDR3 size: 14 residues. Germline CDR1 and CDR2: GTSNPN and SVGIG (reference sequence). The junction had 7 bases not matched to a gene; V was cut back by 2 bases and J by 7 bases. The CDR3 coding sequence is TGTGCCTGGAGTCGCGGGAGGATGGAGAATGAGCAGTTCTTC. This encodes CAWSRGRMENEQFF.

This clonotype was counted between two and nine times. V and J are TRBV5-1 and TRBJ1-2, with D unresolved. Trimming took 0 bases from V and 4 from J, leaving 10 bases between them. CDR3 size: 14 residues. Germline loops: CDR1 SGHRS, CDR2 YFSETQ. CDR3 bases: TGCGCCAGCAGCTTGGCGGCCAGGAGCTATGGCTACACCTTC. Its protein is CASSLAARSYGYTF.

The genes are TRBV12-3 or TRBV12-4 and TRBJ2-7; no firm D call. The CDR3 loop spans 13 amino acids. The V end was cut by 6 bases, the J end by 7 bases, with 16 bases between. This CDR3 reads CASRSSRFGEQYF. The CDR3 nucleotides read TGTGCCAGCAGGTCCTCGCGGTTTGGGGAGCAGTACTTC.

The chain uses TRBV28 and TRBJ1-4; tentative D call: TRBD1 (6 bases). Germline-derived CDR1 and CDR2 are MDHEN and SYDVKM. Trimming removed 7 bases at V and 10 bases at J, with 25 bases between. The CDR3 totals 16 residues. The CDR3, as DNA: TGTGCCAGCACCAATGGCGTAGGCCGAACCAGGGGAAAACTGTTTTTT. It translates to CASTNGVGRTRGKLFF.

This clonotype appeared a few times. V is TRBV20-1 and J is TRBJ2-7; TRBD1 is a possible D gene (6 bases). Germline V gene lookup returns CDR1 DFQATT and CDR2 SNEGSKA (reference sequence). The V gene lost 6 bases and the J gene lost 6 bases, with 24 bases spanning the gap. CDR3 length: 15 residues. As DNA, the CDR3 is TGCAGTGCGCCGATTCCGGGACACCTAACCGGCGAGCAGTACTTC. Translation gives CSAPIPGHLTGEQYF.

The V call is TRBV12-3 or TRBV12-4, the J call TRBJ1-5; TRBD1 might be the D (5 bases). The CDR3 has 15 residues. The ends were cut back, 5 bases at V and 1 base at J, with 12 bases in the middle. CDR3 nucleotide sequence: TGTGCCAGCAGTCCCCCGGGGGGGAGCAATCAGCCCCAGCATTTT. It is translated as CASSPPGGSNQPQHF.

This clonotype was seen many times. The genes are TRBV12-3 or TRBV12-4 and TRBJ1-1; no clear D gene. The CDR3 contains 12 residues. Trimming shortened V by 7 bases and J by 7 bases, and 13 bases separated the two germline ends. CDR3 DNA: TGTGCCAGCATCGGGTTCACGGGTGAAGCTTTCTTT. Its translation: CASIGFTGEAFF.

The chain joins TRBV7-9 to TRBJ2-1; D unresolved. Per the germline V gene, CDR1 is SEHNR and CDR2 is FQNEAQ (reference sequence). The CDR3 contains 16 residues. The V and J ends lost 6 bases and 0 bases respectively, with 15 bases between them. CDR3 bases: TGTGCCAGCAGGACCCTCGGGCCGATCTCCTACAATGAGCAGTTCTTC. Protein product: CASRTLGPISYNEQFF.

This chain uses TRBV7-2 with TRBJ1-1; D is uncertain. Trimming pared 2 bases from V and 0 bases from J, leaving 13 bases between. The CDR3 runs to 16 residues. Per the germline V gene, CDR1 is SGHTA and CDR2 is FQGNSA. The CDR3 DNA is TGTGCCAGCAGCTTAAATAGGTTGGGCATGAACACTGAAGCTTTCTTT. This codes for CASSLNRLGMNTEAFF.

This clonotype was picked up many times. The chain joins TRBV20-1 to TRBJ1-1; D gene ambiguous. The CDR3 loop spans 11 amino acids. CDR1 is DFQATT, CDR2 SNEGSKA, per germline (reference sequence). V gave up 1 base and J gave up 1 base, with 1 base separating them. For the CDR3, the DNA is TGCAGTGCTAGAGGGAACACTGAAGCTTTCTTT. Protein: CSARGNTEAFF.

This clonotype has a handful of counts. V is TRBV29-1 and J is TRBJ2-7; no firm D call. The CDR3 contains 12 residues. Between the trimmed V and J ends, which lost 4 bases and 3 bases, there was a span of 10 bases. From germline, CDR1 is SQVTM and CDR2 ANQGSEA. CDR3 protein: CSVVIGRYEQYF. CDR3 coding DNA: TGCAGCGTTGTCATCGGCCGCTACGAGCAGTACTTC.

This chain uses TRBV10-3 with TRBJ2-7; D is unclear. V was trimmed by 0 bases and J by 4 bases, leaving 13 bases between them. Per germline, CDR1 ENHRY and CDR2 SYGVKD. The CDR3 has 15 amino acids. The CDR3 here is CAISESIARAYEQYF. CDR3 coding DNA: TGTGCCATCAGTGAGTCAATAGCTAGGGCGTACGAGCAGTACTTC.

The chain couples TRBV6-5 to TRBJ2-2; D unresolved. The CDR3 has 12 residues. V dropped 4 bases and J dropped 7 bases, with 7 bases sitting between them. The germline V gene encodes CDR1 MNHEY and CDR2 SVGAGI. CDR3 region: CASSSFNGELFF. The CDR3 DNA follows: TGTGCCAGCAGTTCTTTCAACGGGGAGCTGTTTTTT.

The genes are TRBV15 and TRBJ1-1, with a weak D call TRBD1 (6 bases). The germline V gene has CDR1 LNHNV and CDR2 YYDKDF (reference sequence). V was pared by 0 bases and J by 10 bases, with 12 bases between. There are 13 residues in the CDR3. The CDR3 sequence is CATSRDRRGGAFF. CDR3 coding DNA: TGTGCCACCAGCAGAGATAGGAGGGGGGGAGCTTTCTTT. The full variable domain, rest sourced from reference TRBV15 and TRBJ1-1, is DAMVIQNPRYQVTQFGKPVTLSCSQTLNHNVMYWYQQKSSQAPKLLFHYYDKDFNNEADTPDNFQSRRPNTSFCFLDIRSPGLGDTAMYLCATSRDRRGGAFFGQGTRLTVV.

CDR3 nucleotides: TGTGCCAGCAGCGCCCCCGACGCTCCAAGAATCACAGATACGCAGTATTTT. Its translation is CASSAPDAPRITDTQYF. The chain recombines TRBV21-1 with TRBJ2-3; the D call TRBD1 from the table was never checked on the DNA. TRBV21-1 is annotated as a pseudogene. CDR3 length: 17 amino acids.

This clonotype came up a few times. The rearrangement links TRBV4-3 to TRBJ2-1; 16 bases are a match to TRBD2. CDR1 and CDR2 from the germline V gene are LGHNA and YSLEER. V lost 4 bases and J lost 8; bases outside the gene matches: 5. The CDR3 runs to 16 residues. This chain's CDR3 is CASSLGLAGGKDEQFF. As DNA, the CDR3 is TGCGCCAGCAGCCTGGGACTAGCGGGAGGGAAGGATGAGCAGTTCTTC.

This chain uses TRBV7-9 with TRBJ2-5; weak D call: TRBD1 (5 bases). CDR1 SEHNR and CDR2 FQNEAQ come from the germline V gene (reference sequence). The V and J ends lost 7 bases and 3 bases respectively, with 12 bases between them. The CDR3 runs to 13 residues. The CDR3 DNA reads TGTGCCAGCAACAGGCAGGTAGAAGAGACCCAGTACTTC. Translated, it gives CASNRQVEETQYF.

This chain connects TRBV24-1 to TRBJ2-1, with 11 positions matching TRBD2. V lost 5 bases to trimming and J lost 6 bases; unmatched junction nucleotides: 5. Germline V lookup: CDR1 KGHDR, CDR2 SFDVKD. CDR3 length: 15 residues. CDR3 loop: CATSGVTSGINEQFF. CDR3 nucleotide sequence: TGTGCCACCAGTGGTGTGACTAGCGGGATCAATGAGCAGTTCTTC.

The chain carries TRBV12-3 or TRBV12-4 and TRBJ2-1; D is unresolved. This CDR3 spans 12 amino acids. Trimming shortened V by 3 bases and J by 3 bases, and 3 bases separated the two germline ends. CDR3 sequence (DNA): TGTGCCAGCAGTTTCCTCTACAATGAGCAGTTCTTC. Its translation: CASSFLYNEQFF.